One sample yielded the 5 T cell receptor beta chains listed below, sequenced in a study of blood T cell repertoires in COVID-19. The assay was immunoSEQ multiplex PCR, and TCRdb's table has in-frame clones only and misses some. Of approximately 120,000 clones detected, roughly 85% appear once; the ten largest clones hold around 4.5%. The sequenced sample consisted of peripheral blood. These receptor sequences come from a human donor in a cohort sampled during active COVID-19.

This rearrangement joins TRBV3-1 (or the pseudogene TRBV3-2) to TRBJ1-2; D not resolved. CDR1 is LGHDT and CDR2 is YNNKEL in the germline V gene (reference sequence). CDR3 size: 16 residues. The V end was cut by 2 bases, the J end by 4 bases, with 17 bases between. The CDR3 loop is CASSQPLLGEIYGYTF. The CDR3 DNA sequence: TGTGCCAGCAGCCAACCTCTCCTCGGGGAGATCTATGGCTACACCTTC.

The rearrangement uses TRBV5-4 and TRBJ2-7; 7 bases are a match to TRBD2. Germline V lookup: CDR1 SGHNT, CDR2 YYREEE (reference sequence). With 4 bases clipped from V and 3 bases from J, the junction kept 10 bases outside the gene matches. The CDR3 consists of 15 residues. CDR3 residues: CASSPGTTALYEQYF. CDR3 coding DNA: TGTGCCAGCAGCCCCGGGACTACCGCCCTCTACGAGCAGTACTTC.

The chain carries TRBV19 and TRBJ1-6; 9 nucleotides agree with TRBD1. Trimming cost V 5 bases and J 6 bases; bases outside gene matches: 2. Germline lookup yields CDR1 LNHDA and CDR2 SQIVND (reference sequence). The CDR3 is made up of 14 amino acids. The CDR3 DNA is TGTGCCAGTAGTGCGGGACAGGGTAATTCACCCCTCCACTTT. As protein: CASSAGQGNSPLHF.

This clone appeared a few times. The chain uses TRBV6-5 and TRBJ2-2, with a tentative D call TRBD2 (5 bases). CDR1 and CDR2 from the germline V gene are MNHEY and SVGAGI. The CDR3 is 15 residues long. Trimming pared 4 bases from V and 4 bases from J, leaving 13 bases between. The CDR3 DNA reads TGTGCCAGCAGTTCCCCCAGCGGACCCACCGGGGAGCTGTTTTTT. It is translated as CASSSPSGPTGELFF.

The chain joins TRBV30 to TRBJ2-5; weak D call: TRBD1 (5 bases). The CDR3 runs to 12 residues. Trimming pared 5 bases from V and 4 bases from J, leaving 11 bases between. Germline V CDR1 and CDR2: GTSNPN, SVGIG (reference sequence). The CDR3 reads CAWDQGTETQYF. The CDR3 bases are TGTGCCTGGGACCAGGGAACAGAGACCCAGTACTTC.